This T cell receptor beta chain was retrieved from a study of cytomegalovirus exposure and HLA in healthy donors. Study context: Of all 398 donors who were genotyped, 75% to 90% belonged to the Caucasian-associated ancestry cluster. Regarding the study as a whole: An apparent linkage of common viral pathogens to several of the most significant clusters emerged in a later analysis. An analysis done earlier found most TCR beta V segments productive about 87% or about 30% of the time.

CDR3 length: 16 residues. Germline V CDR1 and CDR2: LNHNV, YYDKDF (reference sequence). Losses at the gene ends were 4 bases for V and 4 bases for J; bases not matched to a gene: 9. Primers for the PCR totalled 60 Vbeta and 13 Jbeta. In the authors' methods: Later reanalysis found around 74 million unique TCR beta chains, around 9.9 million of them shared. Method: immunoSEQ multiplex PCR; TCRdb's copy keeps in-frame clones and lacks some. V and J calls and clone size are copied from that table; D and trimming were computed from the DNA. This table holds 65,000 to 80,000 clones, 79% found once. In regard to this clone: Antigen specificity is unknown.

The chain combines TRBV15 with TRBJ2-7; 11 bases match TRBD1. The clonotype comes from a middle-aged woman in good health and CMV-seropositive. Sequences were obtained from PBMCs. The chain's CDR3 is CATSTPGQGGGYEQYF. The CDR3 DNA reads as TGTGCCACCAGCACGCCGGGACAGGGGGGAGGATACGAGCAGTACTTC.